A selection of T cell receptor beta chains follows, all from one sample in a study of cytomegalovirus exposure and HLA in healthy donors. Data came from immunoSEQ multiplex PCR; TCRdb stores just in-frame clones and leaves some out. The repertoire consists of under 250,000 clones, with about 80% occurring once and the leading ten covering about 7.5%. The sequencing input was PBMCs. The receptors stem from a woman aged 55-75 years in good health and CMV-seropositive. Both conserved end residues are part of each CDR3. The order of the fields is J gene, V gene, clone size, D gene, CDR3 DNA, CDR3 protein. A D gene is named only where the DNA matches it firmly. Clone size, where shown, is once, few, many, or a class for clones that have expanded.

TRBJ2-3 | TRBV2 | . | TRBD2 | TGTGCCAGCAGTGACAGACTAGCGGTCCTCACAGATACGCAGTATTTT | CASSDRLAVLTDTQYF
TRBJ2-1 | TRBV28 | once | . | TGTGCCAGCAGTTTAAGAGGGCTCTCCTACAATGAGCAGTTCTTC | CASSLRGLSYNEQFF
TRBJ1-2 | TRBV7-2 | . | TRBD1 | TGTGCCAGCAGCGATCCGGGACAGGGGCTTCTGTTGGGTGGCTACACCTTC | CASSDPGQGLLLGGYTF
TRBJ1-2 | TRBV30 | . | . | TGTGCCTGGAGTCCAGGGGTATATGGCTACACCTTC | CAWSPGVYGYTF
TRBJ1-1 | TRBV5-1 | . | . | TGCGCCAGCAGCTTGTCGGGTCTCACGAACACTGAAGCTTTCTTT | CASSLSGLTNTEAFF
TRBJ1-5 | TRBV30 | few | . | TGTGCCTGGTCGCAAGCGGACTCCAATCAGCCCCAGCATTTT | CAWSQADSNQPQHF
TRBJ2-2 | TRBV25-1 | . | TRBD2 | TGTGCCAGCAGTGAATATCGGGTTGAGCGGGGCACCGGGGAGCTGTTTTTT | CASSEYRVERGTGELFF
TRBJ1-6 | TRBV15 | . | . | TGTGCCACGAGGCCTCTCGGGTATAATTCACCCCTCCACTTT | CATRPLGYNSPLHF
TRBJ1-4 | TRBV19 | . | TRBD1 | TGTGCCAGTTGGGGACAGACTCCAACTAATGAAAAACTGTTTTTT | CASWGQTPTNEKLFF
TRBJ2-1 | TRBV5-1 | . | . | TGCGCCAGTCAACAGGGATGGCTATACAATGAGCAGTTCTTC | CASQQGWLYNEQFF
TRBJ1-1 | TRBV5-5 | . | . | TGTGCCAGCAGCTTGGACAGGATGAACACTGAAGCTTTCTTT | CASSLDRMNTEAFF
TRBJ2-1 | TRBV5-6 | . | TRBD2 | TGTGCCAGCAGCTTCTCTAGCGGGAGAAGTGAGCAGTTCTTC | CASSFSSGRSEQFF
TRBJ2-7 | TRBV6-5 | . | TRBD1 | TGTGCCAGCAGTTCCGGGACAGGGGGTGGACACGAGCAGTACTTC | CASSSGTGGGHEQYF
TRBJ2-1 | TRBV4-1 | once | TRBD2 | TGCGCCAGCAGCCAAGGCCCTAGCGGGAGTTCTGAGCAGTTCTTC | CASSQGPSGSSEQFF
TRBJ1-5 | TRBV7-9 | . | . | TGTTCCAGCAGCGAAGGGACACTTAATCAGCCCCAGCATTTT | CSSSEGTLNQPQHF
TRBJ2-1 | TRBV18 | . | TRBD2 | TGTGCCAGCTCAGAGATGGGGACTAGTAATGAGCAGTTCTTC | CASSEMGTSNEQFF
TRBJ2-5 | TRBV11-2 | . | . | TGTGCCAGCAGCTTAATCAGGGGACCCGAAGAGACCCAGTACTTC | CASSLIRGPEETQYF
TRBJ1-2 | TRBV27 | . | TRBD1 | TGTGCCAGCGCCGGGACAGGGCCGTTGTTAGACTATGGCTACACCTTC | CASAGTGPLLDYGYTF
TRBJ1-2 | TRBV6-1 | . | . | TGTGCCAGCAGGGACTCCGGGACACATACCTTC | CASRDSGTHTF
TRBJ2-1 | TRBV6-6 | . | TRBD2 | TGTGCCAGCAGTTACCTTACCAGCGGGAGCATCAATGAGCAGTTCTTC | CASSYLTSGSINEQFF
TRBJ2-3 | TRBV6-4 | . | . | TGTGCCAGCAGTGAAAGCATTGTTGCAGATACGCAGTATTTT | CASSESIVADTQYF
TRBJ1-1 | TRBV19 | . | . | TGTGCCAGTAGTATAAGGACAGCGACTAACACTGAAGCTTTCTTT | CASSIRTATNTEAFF
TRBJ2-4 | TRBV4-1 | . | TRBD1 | TGCGCCAGCAGCCAAGATCCCAGACAGGGATTAGCCAAAAACATTCAGTACTTC | CASSQDPRQGLAKNIQYF
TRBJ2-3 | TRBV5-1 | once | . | TGCGCCAGCAGCTTGGCAGCAGGGGCGACAGATACGCAGTATTTT | CASSLAAGATDTQYF
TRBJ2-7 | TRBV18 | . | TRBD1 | TGTGCCAGCTCACTCAAGCCGGGACAGGGCTACGAGCAGTACTTC | CASSLKPGQGYEQYF
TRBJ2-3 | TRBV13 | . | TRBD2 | TGTGCCAGCAGCCGTCGGACTAGCGGAACCTACACAGATACGCAGTATTTT | CASSRRTSGTYTDTQYF
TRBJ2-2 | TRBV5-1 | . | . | TGCGCCAGCAGCTTGGAGGGGCAGAACACCGGGGAGCTGTTTTTT | CASSLEGQNTGELFF
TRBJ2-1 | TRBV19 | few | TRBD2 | TGTGCCAGTAGCACCGGGACTAGCATCTACAATGAGCAGTTCTTC | CASSTGTSIYNEQFF
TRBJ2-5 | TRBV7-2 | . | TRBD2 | TGTGCCAGCAGCTTCCTCGATAAGCGGGAGCGGGAGACCCAGTACTTC | CASSFLDKRERETQYF
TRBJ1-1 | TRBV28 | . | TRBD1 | TGTGCCAGCAGTTTGTTGTTGGACAGGGGGCGATCTATGAACACTGAAGCTTTCTTT | CASSLLLDRGRSMNTEAFF
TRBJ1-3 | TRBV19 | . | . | TGTGCCAGTAGTCCCCTCTCTGGAAACACCATATATTTT | CASSPLSGNTIYF
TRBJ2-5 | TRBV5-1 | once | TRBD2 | TGCGCCAGCAGCTCAGCGGGAGGGAGAGAGACCCAGTACTTC | CASSSAGGRETQYF